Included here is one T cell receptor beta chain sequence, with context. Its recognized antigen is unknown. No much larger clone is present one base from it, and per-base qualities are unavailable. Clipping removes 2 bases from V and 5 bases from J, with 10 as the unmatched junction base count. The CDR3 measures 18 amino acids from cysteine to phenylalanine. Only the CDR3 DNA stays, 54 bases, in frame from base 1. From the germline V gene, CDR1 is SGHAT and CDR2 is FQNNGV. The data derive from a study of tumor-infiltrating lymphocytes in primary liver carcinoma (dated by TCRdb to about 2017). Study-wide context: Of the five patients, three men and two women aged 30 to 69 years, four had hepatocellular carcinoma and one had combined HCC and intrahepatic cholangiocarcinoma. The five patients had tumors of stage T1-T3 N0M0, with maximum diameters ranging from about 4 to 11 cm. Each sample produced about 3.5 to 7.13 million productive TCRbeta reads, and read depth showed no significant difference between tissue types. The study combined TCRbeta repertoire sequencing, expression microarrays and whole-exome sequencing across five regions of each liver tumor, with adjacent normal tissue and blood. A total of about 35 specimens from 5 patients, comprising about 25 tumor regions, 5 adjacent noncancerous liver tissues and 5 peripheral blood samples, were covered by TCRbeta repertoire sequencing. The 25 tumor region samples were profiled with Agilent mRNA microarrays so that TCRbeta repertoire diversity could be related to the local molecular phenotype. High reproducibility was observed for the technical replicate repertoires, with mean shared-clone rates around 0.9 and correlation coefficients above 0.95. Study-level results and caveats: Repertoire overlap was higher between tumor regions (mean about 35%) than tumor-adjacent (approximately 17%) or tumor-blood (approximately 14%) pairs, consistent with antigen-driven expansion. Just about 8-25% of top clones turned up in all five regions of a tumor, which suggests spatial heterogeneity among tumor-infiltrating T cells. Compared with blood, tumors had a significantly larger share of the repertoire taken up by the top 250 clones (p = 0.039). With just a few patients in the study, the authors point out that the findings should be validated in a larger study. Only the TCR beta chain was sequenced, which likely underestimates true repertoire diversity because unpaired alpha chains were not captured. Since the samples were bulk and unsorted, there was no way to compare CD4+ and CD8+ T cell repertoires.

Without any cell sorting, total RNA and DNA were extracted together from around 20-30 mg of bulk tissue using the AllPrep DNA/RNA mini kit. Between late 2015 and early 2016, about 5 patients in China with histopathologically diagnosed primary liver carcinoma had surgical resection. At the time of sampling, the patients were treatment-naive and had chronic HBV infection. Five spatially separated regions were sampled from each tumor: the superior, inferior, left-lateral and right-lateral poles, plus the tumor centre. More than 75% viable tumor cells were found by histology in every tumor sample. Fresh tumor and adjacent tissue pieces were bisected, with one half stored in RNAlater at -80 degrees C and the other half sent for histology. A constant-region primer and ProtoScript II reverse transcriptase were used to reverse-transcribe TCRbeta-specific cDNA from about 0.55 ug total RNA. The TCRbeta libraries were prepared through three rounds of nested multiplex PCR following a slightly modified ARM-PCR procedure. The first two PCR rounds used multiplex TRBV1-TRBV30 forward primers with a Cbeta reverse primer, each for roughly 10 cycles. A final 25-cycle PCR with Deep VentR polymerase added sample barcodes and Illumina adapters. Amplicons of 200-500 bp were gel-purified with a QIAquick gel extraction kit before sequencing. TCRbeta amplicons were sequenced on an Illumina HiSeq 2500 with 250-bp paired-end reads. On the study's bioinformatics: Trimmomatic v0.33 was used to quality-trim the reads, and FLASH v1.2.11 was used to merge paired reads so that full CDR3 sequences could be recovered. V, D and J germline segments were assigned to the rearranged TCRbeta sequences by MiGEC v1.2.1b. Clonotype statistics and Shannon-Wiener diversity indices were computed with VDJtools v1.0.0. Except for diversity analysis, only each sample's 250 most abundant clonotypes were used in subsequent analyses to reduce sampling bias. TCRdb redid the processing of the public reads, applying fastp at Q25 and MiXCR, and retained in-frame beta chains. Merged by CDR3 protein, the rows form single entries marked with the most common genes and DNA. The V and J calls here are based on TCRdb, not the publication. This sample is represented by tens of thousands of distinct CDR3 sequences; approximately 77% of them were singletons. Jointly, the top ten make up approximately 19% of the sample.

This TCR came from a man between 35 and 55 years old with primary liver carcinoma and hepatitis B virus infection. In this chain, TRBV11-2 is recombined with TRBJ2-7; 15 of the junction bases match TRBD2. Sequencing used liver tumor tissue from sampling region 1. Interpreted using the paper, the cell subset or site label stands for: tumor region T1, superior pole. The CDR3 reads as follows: CASSLSLGLAGGRHEQYF. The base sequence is TGTGCCAGCAGCTTATCCCTTGGACTAGCGGGAGGGAGGCACGAGCAGTACTTC.